This passage covers 14 T cell receptor beta chains from one sample sequenced in a study of regulatory T cells in long-lasting Graves disease. TCR beta libraries were built with iRepertoire HTBI primers and Arm-PCR of CDR3 regions. Each CDR3 protein is one row after TCRdb ran MiXCR on the multiplex PCR reads. The sample has some 600,000 distinct CDR3 sequences; more than 15% are singletons. Time point reported: newly diagnosed GD, antithyroid drugs for less than 3 months. TCR sequences were obtained from RNA taken from PBMCs. Another study also made use of these data, one on T cells in Graves' hyperthyroidism and ophthalmopathy.

The material was peripheral blood mononuclear cells (PBMCs), obtained at new diagnosis, from a patient treated with antithyroid drugs. The source of these receptors is a man younger than 35 with Graves disease.

This clonotype was recorded many times. The genes are TRBV2 and TRBJ1-2; tentatively, D is TRBD1 (5 bases). The germline CDR1 and CDR2 sequences are SNHLY and FYNNEI. The CDR3 loop spans 11 amino acids. Trimming shortened V by 10 bases and J by 8 bases, and 14 bases separated the two germline ends. The CDR3 sequence is CATLGQGGYTF. The CDR3 coding sequence is TGTGCCACCTTAGGGCAGGGAGGCTACACCTTC. Combining the CDR3 with reference TRBV2 and TRBJ1-2 gives the whole variable domain EPEVTQTPSHQVTQMGQEVILRCVPISNHLYFYWYRQILGQKVEFLVSFYNNEISEKSEIFDDQFSVERPDGSNFTLKIRSTKLEDSAMYFCATLGQGGYTFGSGTRLTVV.

The chain is built from TRBV19 and TRBJ1-1, with D perhaps TRBD1 (5 bases). CDR1 and CDR2 from the germline V gene are LNHDA and SQIVND (reference sequence). V was pared by 1 base and J by 7 bases, with 16 bases between. The CDR3 has 15 residues. The CDR3 here is CASSIVARGVDEAFF. The CDR3 DNA reads as TGTGCCAGTAGTATAGTAGCGCGGGGGGTCGATGAAGCTTTCTTT.

This clonotype was seen repeatedly, ten times or more. The genes are TRBV20-1 and TRBJ2-1; perhaps TRBD2 as D (6 bases). Trimming pared 1 base from V and 2 bases from J, leaving 12 bases between. The V gene's germline CDR1 is DFQATT and CDR2 SNEGSKA (reference sequence). The CDR3 covers 15 residues. The CDR3 is CSARAFSGAYNEQFF. The CDR3 coding sequence is TGCAGTGCTAGAGCATTTAGCGGAGCCTACAATGAGCAGTTCTTC.

The chain joins TRBV6-2 or TRBV6-3 to TRBJ2-1; 11 bases fit TRBD2. The CDR3 sequence is 18 residues long. After removal of 0 bases from V and 8 bases from J, the junction contained 12 bases not matched to a gene. Germline assignment: CDR1 MNHEY and CDR2 SVGEGT. The CDR3 here is CASSYSETSGSSGDEQFF. CDR3 in DNA: TGTGCCAGCAGTTACTCAGAAACTAGCGGGAGTTCTGGCGATGAGCAGTTCTTC.

This clonotype appeared many times. Here the CDR3 reads CASSSPDRTQETQYF. The CDR3 bases are TGTGCCAGCAGTTCCCCGGACAGGACCCAAGAGACCCAGTACTTC. The gene calls are TRBV2 and TRBJ2-5; 7 nucleotides match TRBD1. Germline trimming cut 5 bases from V and 1 base from J; bases unmatched to any gene: 7. Germline V gene lookup returns CDR1 SNHLY and CDR2 FYNNEI. The CDR3 has 15 residues.

This clonotype showed up many times. The rearrangement links TRBV20-1 to TRBJ2-7; D is uncertain. CDR3 size: 13 residues. Between the trimmed V and J ends, which lost 2 bases and 2 bases, there was a span of 10 bases. Germline V lookup: CDR1 DFQATT, CDR2 SNEGSKA (reference sequence). The CDR3 sequence is CSARRSPPYEQYF. CDR3 DNA: TGCAGTGCTAGACGGTCACCTCCCTACGAGCAGTACTTC.

This chain uses TRBV5-1 with TRBJ1-3, with a possible D match to TRBD1 (6 bases). With 8 bases removed from V and 0 bases from J, the gap between germline ends came to 9 bases. Germline V CDR1 and CDR2: SGHRS, YFSETQ. The CDR3 is made up of 13 amino acids. CDR3 in DNA: TGCGCCAGTCAGACAGGCTCTGGAAACACCATATATTTT. This codes for CASQTGSGNTIYF. Variable domain in full (rest from reference TRBV5-1 and TRBJ1-3): KAGVTQTPRYLIKTRGQQVTLSCSPISGHRSVSWYQQTPGQGLQFLFEYFSETQRNKGNFPGRFSGRQFSNSRSEMNVSTLELGDSALYLCASQTGSGNTIYFGEGSWLTVV.

This clonotype came up a few times. The chain carries TRBV9 and TRBJ2-7; the D is unclear. V was cut by 1 base and J by 1 base, with 12 bases left in between. The germline V gene has CDR1 SGDLS and CDR2 YYNGEE. The CDR3 length is 15 residues. The CDR3: CASSVTELPSYEQYF. CDR3 bases: TGTGCCAGCAGCGTAACAGAGCTGCCATCCTACGAGCAGTACTTC.

A note on this clonotype: A much larger clone lies one base from this, so it may be a read error. This chain links TRBV6-2 or TRBV6-3 with TRBJ2-7, with a tentative D call TRBD2 (5 bases). Germline CDR1 is MNHEY and CDR2 is SVGEGT. The CDR3 loop spans 13 amino acids. CDR3: CAPTGRGSYERYF. The CDR3 nucleotides are TGTGCCCCGACTGGCCGGGGATCCTACGAGCGGTACTTC.

The CDR3 DNA is TGTGCCAGCAGTTACGCCCAGCTAGACGAGCAGTACTTC. Protein product: CASSYAQLDEQYF. The chain couples TRBV6-5 to TRBJ2-7, with D unresolved. Per the germline V gene, CDR1 is MNHEY and CDR2 is SVGAGI. V was pared by 2 bases and J by 5 bases, with 10 bases between. The CDR3 is 13 amino acids.

In this sample, this clonotype turned up a few times. CDR3 loop: CASSQGSGISYNEQFF. In nucleotides, the CDR3 is TGTGCCAGCAGCCAAGGCAGCGGGATATCCTACAATGAGCAGTTCTTC. This chain links TRBV3-1 with TRBJ2-1, with 7 positions matching TRBD2. V lost 1 base to trimming and J lost 1 base; unmatched junction nucleotides: 4. The CDR3 length is 16 residues. Germline lookup yields CDR1 LGHDT and CDR2 YNNKEL (reference sequence).

This chain joins TRBV5-1 and TRBJ2-2; D remains unclear. The CDR3 is made up of 15 amino acids. Germline V gene sequence: CDR1 SGHRS, CDR2 YFSETQ. Deletions cut 5 bases from V and 5 bases from J, with 16 bases between. CDR3 residues: CASRGRDSSTGELFF. In nucleotides, the CDR3 is TGCGCCAGCAGAGGTAGAGACTCCTCGACCGGGGAGCTGTTTTTT.

This clonotype was counted a few times. The CDR3 DNA reads as TGTGCCAGCAGTTCCGGGACAGAATTCATGAACACTGAAGCTTTCTTT. Residues: CASSSGTEFMNTEAFF. The J gene is TRBJ1-1, the V gene TRBV27; 7 positions match TRBD1. CDR1 and CDR2 (germline): MNHEY, SMNVEV (reference sequence). This CDR3 contains 16 residues. Trimming took 4 bases from V and 0 from J; bases not matched to a gene: 8.

This clonotype was seen many times. The chain links TRBV15 to TRBJ1-2; 10 bases are shared with TRBD1. This CDR3 is built from 16 residues. The V gene end was trimmed by 2 bases and the J gene end by 3 bases; junction bases not matched to a gene: 6. The V gene's germline CDR1 is LNHNV and CDR2 YYDKDF (reference sequence). The CDR3 DNA reads TGTGCCACCAGCAGAACCGCCGGGACAGGGGACTATGGCTACACCTTC. Amino acid sequence: CATSRTAGTGDYGYTF.